The clone carrying this TCR beta chain has just a few counts. This sample was taken from a study of T cell changes during pregnancy in multiple sclerosis. There are 15 residues in the CDR3. Germline CDR1 reads SGHTA; CDR2 reads FQGNSA. Trimming shortened V by 5 bases and J by 0 bases, and 10 bases separated the two germline ends. The data were produced by immunoSEQ multiplex PCR, yet TCRdb's version contains in-frame clones alone and is incomplete. Of 52,000 or so clones in the sample, 80% to 95% were seen once. The origin of this receptor is a female donor with multiple sclerosis, enrolled in a pregnancy study. This chain uses TRBV7-2 with TRBJ2-2, with a possible D match to TRBD2 (6 bases). Sequences were derived from CD4+ T cells from peripheral blood mononuclear cells, sampled in the second trimester of pregnancy. The CDR3 spells CASSVGGANTGELFF. In DNA, the CDR3 is TGTGCCAGCAGCGTGGGAGGTGCGAACACCGGGGAGCTGTTTTTT.